The 25 T cell receptor beta chains below all came from one sample that was sequenced in a study of shared clonotypes between healthy human individuals. Libraries were prepared by immunoSEQ multiplex PCR; TCRdb keeps only in-frame clonotypes and omits some of them. The sample lists roughly 1.4 million clones; around 98.5% were seen once. Sequencing was performed on naive CD4+ T cells sorted from blood. Subset denoted: CD45RA+ positively selected. These receptors were taken from a man aged 30-40 years in good health.

The rearrangement uses TRBV5-1 and TRBJ2-7; TRBD2 aligns across 8 bases. The CDR3 is 15 amino acids. Looked up from germline, CDR1 is SGHRS and CDR2 is YFSETQ. J was trimmed by 2 bases and V by 1 base; bases with no gene match: 5. The CDR3 region is CASSLSGGHPYEQYF. In nucleotides, the CDR3 is TGCGCCAGCAGCTTGTCGGGGGGGCACCCCTACGAGCAGTACTTC.

V and J are TRBV30 and TRBJ2-5; TRBD2 is a possible D gene (5 bases). V was clipped by 3 bases and J by 4 bases, with 12 bases between them. Germline V lookup: CDR1 GTSNPN, CDR2 SVGIG (reference sequence). The CDR3 extends over 13 amino acids. As DNA, the CDR3 is TGTGCCTGGAGCCCCGGAAGCGGAGAGACCCAGTACTTC. Amino acid sequence: CAWSPGSGETQYF. Together with reference TRBV30 and TRBJ2-5, the CDR3 gives the full variable domain: SQTIHQWPATLVQPVGSPLSLECTVEGTSNPNLYWYRQAAGRGLQLLFYSVGIGQISSEVPQNLSASRPQDRQFILSSKKLLLSDSGFYLCAWSPGSGETQYFGPGTRLLVL.

The chain joins TRBV9 to TRBJ2-2; the match to TRBD1 covers 8 bases. The V gene's germline CDR1 is SGDLS and CDR2 YYNGEE. The V segment lost 4 bases and the J segment 5 bases; nucleotides outside the gene matches: 7. The CDR3 contains 15 residues. CDR3 coding DNA: TGTGCCAGCAGCCCCAGGACAGGGAAGACCGGGGAGCTGTTTTTT. Translating it yields CASSPRTGKTGELFF.

This clone appeared once. The V call is TRBV5-1, the J call TRBJ2-3, with a weak D call TRBD2 (5 bases). The CDR3 has 15 residues. Germline lookup yields CDR1 SGHRS and CDR2 YFSETQ. V was shortened by 1 base and J by 3 bases, with 12 bases between the two germline ends. CDR3: CASSLPGLLTDTQYF. The CDR3 bases are TGCGCCAGCAGCTTGCCCGGACTTTTAACAGATACGCAGTATTTT.

The rearrangement joins TRBV9 to TRBJ1-2; D remains ambiguous. In germline, CDR1 is SGDLS, CDR2 YYNGEE. With 4 bases removed from V and 0 bases from J, the gap between germline ends came to 16 bases. The CDR3 covers 16 residues. Written as DNA, the CDR3 is TGTGCCAGCAGCCTAGAGTTCCTCCCAACTAACTATGGCTACACCTTC. It specifies CASSLEFLPTNYGYTF.

This chain links TRBV5-6 with TRBJ2-5; 11 bases match TRBD2. CDR1 and CDR2 (germline): SGHDT, YYEEEE. This CDR3 is built from 17 residues. The V gene end was trimmed by 0 bases and the J gene end by 1 base; junction bases not matched to a gene: 5. CDR3 nucleotide sequence: TGTGCCAGCAGCTTGGCGGGGACTAGCGGAGTCCAAGAGACCCAGTACTTC. This encodes CASSLAGTSGVQETQYF.

The chain uses TRBV30 and TRBJ2-1; no clear D. Germline CDR1 GTSNPN, CDR2 SVGIG (reference sequence). V was trimmed by 1 base and J by 6 bases, leaving 4 bases between them. The CDR3 length is 11 residues. The DNA for the CDR3 is TGTGCCTGGAGTGGGGTCAATGAGCAGTTCTTC. It codes for CAWSGVNEQFF.

The rearrangement joins TRBV7-3 to TRBJ2-7, with D possibly being TRBD1 (6 bases). The germline CDR1 and CDR2 sequences are SGHTA and FQGTGA. The ends were cut back, 5 bases at V and 5 bases at J, with 13 bases in the middle. There are 13 residues in the CDR3. The CDR3 nucleotides are TGTGCCAGCAGCGTGAACAGGGAACACGAGCAGTACTTC. This sequence encodes CASSVNREHEQYF.

J is TRBJ2-3 and V is TRBV30, with D perhaps matching TRBD1 (5 bases). V lost 5 bases and J 6 bases, leaving 15 bases between the germline ends. This CDR3 comprises 13 residues. In germline, CDR1 is GTSNPN, CDR2 SVGIG (reference sequence). DNA of the CDR3: TGTGCCTGGGGCCTCCAGGGTGCGGATACGCAGTATTTT. This gives the protein CAWGLQGADTQYF.

The rearrangement joins TRBV5-1 to TRBJ2-2; unclear D gene. Trimming stripped 0 bases from V and 6 bases from J, with 15 bases between. The CDR3 is made up of 16 amino acids. Germline CDR1 and CDR2: SGHRS and YFSETQ. The CDR3 sequence: CASSLGARTLAGELFF. DNA of the CDR3: TGCGCCAGCAGCTTGGGGGCCAGAACATTGGCCGGGGAGCTGTTTTTT.

This chain links TRBV5-4 with TRBJ2-3; TRBD2 aligns across 10 bases. CDR1 is SGHNT, CDR2 YYREEE, per germline (reference sequence). The CDR3 is 16 amino acids. V lost 3 bases, J lost 4 bases, and 8 bases stayed unmatched. The CDR3 loop is CASSSPGTSAPDTQYF. CDR3 nucleotides: TGTGCCAGCAGCTCCCCGGGGACTAGCGCGCCAGATACGCAGTATTTT.

The rearrangement uses TRBV7-3 and TRBJ2-3, with D unresolved. Looked up from germline, CDR1 is SGHTA and CDR2 is FQGTGA. The V and J ends lost 5 bases and 5 bases respectively, with 14 bases between them. The CDR3 runs to 14 residues. The CDR3 sequence: CASSPLEPRDTQYF. The DNA for the CDR3 is TGTGCCAGCAGCCCACTGGAGCCGAGAGATACGCAGTATTTT.

The chain uses TRBV5-1 and TRBJ2-7; the match to TRBD2 covers 11 bases. V lost 1 base, J lost 2 bases, and 2 bases stayed unmatched. The CDR3 contains 15 residues. Germline V gene data show CDR1 as SGHRS and CDR2 as YFSETQ. CDR3 protein: CASSLPTSGTYEQYF. The CDR3 bases are TGCGCCAGCAGCTTGCCGACTAGCGGGACCTACGAGCAGTACTTC.

Note on this clone: Additional DNA sequences in this sample encode the identical CDR3. The V gene is TRBV19, the J gene TRBJ2-7, with 9 bases that match TRBD1. The V gene's germline CDR1 is LNHDA and CDR2 SQIVND (reference sequence). Germline trimming cut 6 bases from V and 1 base from J; bases unmatched to any gene: 4. This CDR3 has 14 residues. Here the CDR3 DNA reads TGTGCCAGTAGCTCGACAGGGGGTTCCTACGAGCAGTACTTC. Amino acids: CASSSTGGSYEQYF.

This rearrangement joins TRBV5-1 to TRBJ2-7, with D possibly TRBD2 on 5 matching bases. This CDR3 contains 15 residues. Germline CDR1 and CDR2: SGHRS and YFSETQ. V dropped 4 bases and J dropped 2 bases, with 16 bases sitting between them. CDR3 nucleotides: TGCGCCAGCAGCCCTGCAAGCGGAATCACCTACGAGCAGTACTTC. This gives the protein CASSPASGITYEQYF.

The rearrangement uses TRBV18 and TRBJ1-1; D not certain. Per the germline V gene, CDR1 is KGHSH and CDR2 is LQKENI. V dropped 5 bases and J dropped 1 base, with 11 bases sitting between them. The CDR3 covers 14 residues. This CDR3 reads CASSTLSTNTEAFF. The DNA of the CDR3 is TGTGCCAGCTCAACACTTTCGACGAACACTGAAGCTTTCTTT.

The chain is built from TRBV28 and TRBJ2-3; 9 bases line up with TRBD2. Germline V gives CDR1 MDHEN, CDR2 SYDVKM. Losses at the gene ends were 5 bases for V and 3 bases for J; bases not matched to a gene: 3. The CDR3 sequence is 14 residues long. The CDR3 sequence is CASSLTSGTDTQYF. The CDR3 bases are TGTGCCAGCAGTCTGACTAGCGGAACAGATACGCAGTATTTT.

The rearrangement uses TRBV10-1 and TRBJ1-1; possible D gene TRBD1, 5 bases. CDR1 is WNHNN, CDR2 SYGVQD, per germline (reference sequence). Deletions cut 6 bases from V and 0 bases from J, with 11 bases between. The CDR3 is made up of 14 amino acids. Written as DNA, the CDR3 is TGCGCCAGCAGCGAAAACAGGCTGAACACTGAAGCTTTCTTT. Its translation: CASSENRLNTEAFF.

This chain links TRBV18 with TRBJ1-4; the D gene is possibly TRBD1 (5 bases). Germline V lookup: CDR1 KGHSH, CDR2 LQKENI. CDR3 length: 14 residues. Trimming left V 5 bases short and J 7 bases short, with 14 bases between. The CDR3 loop is CASSIGTGGEKLFF. The CDR3, as DNA: TGTGCCAGCTCAATAGGTACAGGCGGTGAAAAACTGTTTTTT.

This chain links TRBV15 with TRBJ2-7; maybe TRBD2 (5 bases). V shed 0 bases and J shed 3 bases, with 15 bases lying between them. Per the germline V gene, CDR1 is LNHNV and CDR2 is YYDKDF (reference sequence). The CDR3 covers 16 residues. CDR3 sequence reads: CATSRDNRASSYEQYF. CDR3 coding DNA: TGTGCCACCAGCAGAGATAATAGAGCTAGCAGCTACGAGCAGTACTTC.

The chain is built from TRBV5-1 and TRBJ2-7; D ambiguous. V shed 3 bases and J shed 4 bases, with 20 bases lying between them. Germline lookup yields CDR1 SGHRS and CDR2 YFSETQ. This CDR3 spans 16 amino acids. The CDR3 region has the DNA TGCGCCAGCAGCTACATTCCCCGCCCTGGGGAATACGAGCAGTACTTC. Translating gives CASSYIPRPGEYEQYF.

This rearrangement joins TRBV10-3 to TRBJ1-1, with TRBD1 matching 8 bases. CDR1 and CDR2 from the germline V gene are ENHRY and SYGVKD. CDR3 length: 14 amino acids. The junction had 5 bases not matched to a gene; V was cut back by 2 bases and J by 6 bases. The chain's CDR3 is CAISEGQGFPEAFF. The CDR3 DNA is TGTGCCATCAGTGAGGGACAGGGTTTCCCTGAAGCTTTCTTT.

A note on this clone: Other DNA sequences within the sample encode an identical CDR3. V gene TRBV28 combines with J gene TRBJ2-5; D is undetermined. The CDR3 is 12 amino acids. The ends were cut back, 3 bases at V and 5 bases at J, with 7 bases in the middle. CDR1 MDHEN and CDR2 SYDVKM come from the germline V gene. In nucleotides, the CDR3 is TGTGCCAGCAGTTTGTTGTCGGAGACCCAGTACTTC. Encoded protein: CASSLLSETQYF.

As for this clone: Other nucleotide sequences from this sample produce the same CDR3. This chain uses TRBV6-1 with TRBJ2-1; 8 bases match TRBD2. Trimming cost V 2 bases and J 0 bases; bases outside gene matches: 0. This CDR3 comprises 15 residues. Germline assignment: CDR1 MNHNS and CDR2 SASEGT. The CDR3 loop reads CASSELAGSYNEQFF. DNA for the CDR3: TGTGCCAGCAGTGAACTAGCGGGCTCCTACAATGAGCAGTTCTTC.

The chain couples TRBV6-5 to TRBJ1-2; D unclear. This CDR3 is 14 amino acids long. V was cut by 6 bases and J by 3 bases, with 14 bases left in between. Germline V gives CDR1 MNHEY, CDR2 SVGAGI. CDR3 nucleotide sequence: TGTGCCAGCAGGTTAGACGGTCTAGACTATGGCTACACCTTC. Translating gives CASRLDGLDYGYTF.